This TCR beta chain was sequenced in a study of cytomegalovirus exposure and HLA in healthy donors. Data came from immunoSEQ multiplex PCR; TCRdb stores just in-frame clones and leaves some out. The table has tens of thousands of clones, roughly 90% seen once. Trimming pared 1 base from V and 8 bases from J, leaving 10 bases between. Germline assignment: CDR1 SGHRS and CDR2 YFSETQ. This CDR3 is built from 13 residues. While the first cohort had several hundred subjects, the donors belonged to the separate validation cohort of over a hundred subjects. The origin of this receptor is a woman aged 18-29 years in good health and CMV-seronegative. The sequencing input was PBMCs. V and J are TRBV5-1 and TRBJ2-1, with a possible D match to TRBD1 (5 bases). In DNA form, the CDR3 reads TGCGCCAGCAGCTTGACAGGTAACCATGAGCAGTTCTTC. Translated, it gives CASSLTGNHEQFF.